The clone carrying this T cell receptor (beta chain) has a count of ten or more. The antigen is unknown. Data came from immunoSEQ multiplex PCR; TCRdb stores just in-frame clones and leaves some out. The sample records under 70,000 clones, 85% being singletons. The CDR3 has 15 residues. V trimming: 4 bases; J trimming: 5 bases; junction bases outside the gene matches: 7. Germline CDR1 is MGHRA and CDR2 is YSYEKL. This sample is part of a study of OX40 agonist ivuxolimab in advanced cancers. Study in general: The group had a mean age of around 60 years, ranged from about 23 to 85, and was roughly 83% male.

General study results and limits: Some nonresponders also had low normalized T-cell clonal expansion.

This chain uses TRBV4-1 with TRBJ1-1, with TRBD1 matching over 10 bases. This sample comprised CD4+ or CD8+ T cells sorted from blood, obtained in a trial of the OX40 agonist ivuxolimab. The receptor was isolated from an adult with an advanced solid tumor such as melanoma, head and neck, liver or kidney cancer. The CDR3 nucleotides are TGCGCCAGCAGCCCGAGGGACAGGGGAAAAACTGAAGCTTTCTTT. Its translation is CASSPRDRGKTEAFF.